This TCR beta chain emerged from a study of blood T cell repertoires in COVID-19 (dated by TCRdb to about 2020). About the study as a whole: The collaborator samples originated in the United States, Italy and Spain and spanned the acute and convalescent phases of COVID-19. The prospective study material was composed of cDNA or gDNA derived from T cells, B-cell-depleted T cells, or PBMCs. Deeply sampled blood TCRbeta repertoires from subjects exposed to, actively infected with, or recovered from COVID-19 were included in the dataset. The repertoires were released in a freely available public database meant as a resource for research on the immune response to SARS-CoV-2. Samples were obtained from the ongoing ImmuneRACE study (first 160 participants) and from about 1,300 subjects provided by 6 global collaborators. Sample metadata almost always included a de-identified subject ID, COVID-19 status, age in years and sex. Where available, HLA class I and class II types were obtained from metadata supplied by the sample provider rather than from assay-based typing.

The collaborating institutions used their own protocols to collect whole blood in K2EDTA tubes. Collaborator samples were shipped for TCRbeta analysis as frozen whole blood, isolated PBMCs, or DNA extracted from either sample type. With regard to this clone: Its antigen is not yet known. Qualities for individual bases were not recorded, and no much larger clone is one base off.

Beyond this particular receptor, the publication reports: Clinical and demographic metadata were provided uncurated, with the amount varying by source and participant.

TCRbeta CDR3 regions were amplified from genomic DNA using the immunoSEQ Assay, a bias-controlled multiplex PCR. The published analysis was carried out like this. Within the assay, amplification of reference gene primers was used to estimate how many nucleated cells each sample contained. To quantify the absolute abundance of each unique TCRbeta CDR3 rearrangement, sequence reads were collapsed and filtered. For each sample, productive Simpson clonality was calculated by taking the square root of Simpson's diversity index across productive rearrangements. TCRdb carries this immuneACCESS record with in-frame sequences only. Its versions omit some clonotypes, under half of them owing to an unresolved V gene in the studies checked, with the rest unexplained. That table supplies the V and J calls and clone size; D and trimming were determined from the DNA. Present in this sample are under 75,000 clones, about 91% of which were seen just once. The ten biggest clones cover 8.2% of the sample.

Reading from cysteine to phenylalanine, the CDR3 counts 14 amino acids. Only the CDR3 DNA stays, 42 bases, in frame from base 1. V loses 1 base, J loses 5 bases, and the germline ends lie 14 bases apart. CDR1 and CDR2 are read off the germline V gene (reference sequence) as GTSNPN and SVGIG. The source material was peripheral blood. This clonotype was sampled from a man between 45 and 60 years old with active COVID-19. The rearranged chain carries TRBV30 and TRBJ2-5; the D gene cannot be named for sure. The sequenced DNA: TGTGCCTGGAGTGCAACAAGCCTGCGGGAGACCCAGTACTTC. The resulting protein is CAWSATSLRETQYF.